A selection of T cell receptor beta chains follows, all from one sample in a study of blood T cell repertoires in COVID-19. Sequenced by immunoSEQ multiplex PCR; TCRdb stores in-frame clones only, minus some. Seen here are approximately 180,000 clones, 75% to 90% observed once, and the top ten hold 6.2%. What was sequenced was PBMCs or T cells enriched from blood (not recorded which). The receptors here all came from a man aged 40-49 years who had recovered from COVID-19. Each CDR3 is given with its conserved first and last residue. The D gene is left open where the match is weak. Rows may omit the clone size; those that give it use once, few, many or a size class.

>NA|TRBJ1-1|TRBV4-2|NA
CASSQAGGTNTEAFF
TGTGCCAGCAGCCAAGCGGGGGGAACCAACACTGAAGCTTTCTTT
>NA|TRBJ1-2|TRBV24-1|NA
CATSERGYTF
TGTGCCACCAGTGAGCGGGGCTACACCTTC
>TRBD1|TRBJ2-3|TRBV19|NA
CASSIAHRGSKKFMDTQYF
TGTGCCAGTAGTATAGCTCACAGGGGAAGTAAGAAGTTTATGGATACGCAGTATTTT
>TRBD1|TRBJ2-7|TRBV5-7|NA
CASSPPGQGVYEQYF
TGTGCCAGCAGCCCTCCGGGACAGGGTGTTTACGAGCAGTACTTC
>TRBD1|TRBJ1-1|TRBV10-3|NA
CAIRAVGQGDLVNTEAFF
TGTGCCATCAGGGCTGTTGGACAGGGGGATTTAGTGAACACTGAAGCTTTCTTT
>NA|TRBJ2-1|TRBV27|NA
CASSSPEGKGYNEQFF
TGTGCCAGCAGTTCCCCGGAGGGGAAGGGCTACAATGAGCAGTTCTTC
>NA|TRBJ1-2|TRBV3-1/TRBV3-2|NA
CASSENTANYGYTF
TGTGCCAGCAGCGAAAACACAGCTAACTATGGCTACACCTTC
>NA|TRBJ1-1|TRBV6-1|NA
CASSERGGTEAFF
TGTGCCAGCAGTGAAAGGGGTGGCACTGAAGCTTTCTTT
>TRBD2|TRBJ2-2|TRBV19|NA
CASSMWASGAAGELFF
TGTGCCAGTAGTATGTGGGCTAGCGGGGCTGCCGGGGAGCTGTTTTTT
>TRBD1|TRBJ1-1|TRBV29-1|NA
CSVLRTGEAFF
TGCAGCGTCCTTAGGACAGGGGAAGCTTTCTTT
>TRBD1|TRBJ1-2|TRBV19|once
CASSLRTGVGGYTF
TGTGCCAGTAGTCTTAGGACAGGGGTTGGTGGCTACACCTTC
>NA|TRBJ1-1|TRBV9|NA
CASSAPRLGGTPANTEAFF
TGTGCCAGCAGCGCCCCCCGACTGGGGGGGACCCCGGCGAACACTGAAGCTTTCTTT
>TRBD1|TRBJ1-5|TRBV5-1|once
CASSLAWPREGTGGRQPQHF
TGCGCCAGCAGCTTGGCGTGGCCCCGGGAGGGGACAGGGGGGAGACAGCCCCAGCATTTT
>TRBD1|TRBJ1-2|TRBV7-2|NA
CASSEQGFGGYTF
TGTGCCAGCAGCGAACAGGGGTTTGGGGGCTACACCTTC
>TRBD1|TRBJ1-3|TRBV11-3|NA
CASSPTGGSGNTIYF
TGTGCCAGCAGTCCGACAGGGGGCTCTGGAAACACCATATATTTT
>TRBD1|TRBJ1-4|TRBV29-1|NA
CSAYRTGGNEKLFF
TGCAGCGCCTACAGGACAGGGGGAAATGAAAAACTGTTTTTT